This T cell receptor beta chain was found in a study of T cell responses to AZD1222 COVID-19 vaccine. Study conclusions and caveats: Seropositivity was recorded at baseline in only six AZD1222 recipients. Spike was spanned by vaccine-associated CD4 TCRs, with dominance at 160-218 and 743-854. Among the donors, most were white British and more were female, and clonal diversity was possibly underestimated.

Pooled samples include second doses given at about 4 or 12 weeks. Regarding this clone: Its target is unknown.

The repertoire was sequenced with immunoSEQ multiplex PCR; TCRdb's copy has only in-frame clones and lacks some. This table has 150,000 to 200,000 clones, 91% appearing once. This CDR3 is built from 16 residues. Trimming pared 0 bases from V and 4 bases from J, leaving 15 bases between. Per the germline V gene, CDR1 is SGHVS and CDR2 is FQNEAQ. Sequences were derived from peripheral blood, sampled 28 days after the second AZD1222 dose. This clonotype was sampled from an adult who received the AZD1222 COVID-19 vaccine. The V call is TRBV7-8, the J call TRBJ1-2, with D maybe TRBD1 (5 bases). CDR3 amino acids: CASSLASRGVGYGYTF. The CDR3, as DNA: TGTGCCAGCAGCTTAGCCTCTCGAGGGGTTGGCTATGGCTACACCTTC. Supplemented by reference TRBV7-8 and TRBJ1-2, the full variable domain reads GAGVSQSPRYKVAKRGQDVALRCDPISGHVSLFWYQQALGQGPEFLTYFQNEAQLDKSGLPSDRFFAERPEGSVSTLKIQRTQQEDSAVYLCASSLASRGVGYGYTFGSGTRLTVV.